A single count supports the clone carrying this T cell receptor (beta chain). Its antigen is unidentified. The sample originates from a study of post-analysis software for immune sequencing data. Study-level background: Progressive-relapsing, secondary progressive and relapsing-remitting multiple sclerosis were among the disease courses included.

Study findings and constraints: Diversity measured as normalized Chao1 was significantly lower in multiple sclerosis patients than in controls. There were five TRBV segments more frequent in patients than controls, and TRBV5-6, TRBV5-1 and TRBV20-1 were among them.

From germline, CDR1 is SNHLY and CDR2 FYNNEI. The CDR3 spans 14 residues. The V end lost 5 bases, the J end lost 0 bases, and 8 bases lay between the germline ends. Sequencing libraries made from TCR beta cDNA carried unique molecular identifiers. Each CDR3 protein gets one entry after TCRdb re-called the PCR reads with MiXCR. The profile covers fewer than 850,000 distinct CDR3 sequences, with 30% appearing a single time and about 0.5% taken by the ten largest. The chain recombines TRBV2 with TRBJ1-5; the D gene is possibly TRBD1 (5 bases). Sequencing was performed on blood. The clonotype originates from a girl aged 5-17 years with multiple sclerosis. The DNA of the CDR3 is TGTGCCAGCAGTAGGACACCTAGCAATCAGCCCCAGCATTTT. It codes for CASSRTPSNQPQHF.